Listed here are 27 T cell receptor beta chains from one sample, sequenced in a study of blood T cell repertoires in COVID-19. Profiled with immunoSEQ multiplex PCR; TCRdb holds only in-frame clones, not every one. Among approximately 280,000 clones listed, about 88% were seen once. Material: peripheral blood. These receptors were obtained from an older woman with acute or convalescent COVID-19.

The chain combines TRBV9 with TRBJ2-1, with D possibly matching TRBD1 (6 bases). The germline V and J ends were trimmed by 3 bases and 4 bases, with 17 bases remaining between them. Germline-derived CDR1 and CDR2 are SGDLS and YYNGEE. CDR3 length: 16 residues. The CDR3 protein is CASSDLRQERYNEQFF. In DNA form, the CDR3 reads TGTGCCAGCAGCGACCTAAGACAGGAAAGGTACAATGAGCAGTTCTTC.

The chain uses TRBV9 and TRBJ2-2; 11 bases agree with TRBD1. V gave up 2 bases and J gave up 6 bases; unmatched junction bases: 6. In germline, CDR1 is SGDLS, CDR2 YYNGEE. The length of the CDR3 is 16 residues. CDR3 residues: CASSVPRDRGSGELFF. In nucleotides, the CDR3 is TGTGCCAGCAGCGTCCCGAGGGACAGGGGGTCCGGGGAGCTGTTTTTT.

The CDR3: CATSARATAGDATDTQYF. The CDR3 coding sequence is TGTGCCACCAGTGCGCGGGCGACGGCGGGGGATGCCACAGATACGCAGTATTTT. The rearrangement links TRBV24-1 to TRBJ2-3; 7 nucleotides agree with TRBD2. The CDR3 length is 18 residues. Germline V CDR1 and CDR2: KGHDR, SFDVKD. V shed 5 bases and J 2 bases; nucleotides not matched to a gene: 15.

The CDR3 DNA reads TGCGCCAGCAGCTTGGGACAGGGGAACGAGCAGTACTTC. It encodes CASSLGQGNEQYF. This chain connects TRBV5-1 to TRBJ2-7; 8 nucleotides align to TRBD1. The CDR3 is made up of 13 amino acids. J was trimmed by 5 bases and V by 0 bases; bases with no gene match: 1. From germline, CDR1 is SGHRS and CDR2 YFSETQ.

CDR3 residues: CSVEGLSGAFF. The CDR3 DNA reads TGCAGCGTTGAAGGTTTATCCGGGGCTTTCTTT. The V gene is TRBV29-1, the J gene TRBJ1-1; D remains ambiguous. The CDR3 length is 11 residues. The germline gives CDR1 SQVTM, CDR2 ANQGSEA. Trimming cost V 1 base and J 11 bases, with 11 bases left between them.

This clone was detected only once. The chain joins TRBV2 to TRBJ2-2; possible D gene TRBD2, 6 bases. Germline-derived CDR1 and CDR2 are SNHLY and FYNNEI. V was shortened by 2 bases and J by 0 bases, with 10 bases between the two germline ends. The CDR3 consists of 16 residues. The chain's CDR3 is CASSEISSANTGELFF. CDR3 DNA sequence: TGTGCCAGCAGTGAAATATCTAGCGCGAACACCGGGGAGCTGTTTTTT.

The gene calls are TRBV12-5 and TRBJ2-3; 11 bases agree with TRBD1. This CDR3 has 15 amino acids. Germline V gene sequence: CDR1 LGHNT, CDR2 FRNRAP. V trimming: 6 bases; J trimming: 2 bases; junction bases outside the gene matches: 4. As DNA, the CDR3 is TGTGCTAGTGGCAGGACAGGGGGCCTCACAGATACGCAGTATTTT. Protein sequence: CASGRTGGLTDTQYF.

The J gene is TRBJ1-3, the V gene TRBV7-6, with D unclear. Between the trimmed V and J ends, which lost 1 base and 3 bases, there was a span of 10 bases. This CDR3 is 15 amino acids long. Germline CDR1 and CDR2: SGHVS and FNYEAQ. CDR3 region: CASSLGGSGGNTIYF. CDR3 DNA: TGTGCCAGCAGCTTAGGCGGGTCGGGTGGAAACACCATATATTTT.

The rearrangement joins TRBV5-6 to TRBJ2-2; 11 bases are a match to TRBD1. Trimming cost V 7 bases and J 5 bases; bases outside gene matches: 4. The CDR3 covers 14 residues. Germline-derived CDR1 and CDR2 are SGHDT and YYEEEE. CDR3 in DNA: TGTGCCAGCCTCGGGACAGGGGGGACCGGGGAGCTGTTTTTT. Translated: CASLGTGGTGELFF.

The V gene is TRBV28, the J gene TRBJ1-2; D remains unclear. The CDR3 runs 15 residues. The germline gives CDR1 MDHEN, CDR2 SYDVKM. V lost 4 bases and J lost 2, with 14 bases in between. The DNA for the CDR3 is TGTGCCAGCAGTTCCCGATGGACTGGGAACTATGGCTACACCTTC. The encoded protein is CASSSRWTGNYGYTF.

CDR3 DNA sequence: TGTGCCAGCAGCCAAGATCAACGGACAGGGCGTGAAAAACTGTTTTTT. The encoded protein is CASSQDQRTGREKLFF. The chain carries TRBV14 and TRBJ1-4; 8 bases are shared with TRBD1. Losses at the gene ends were 0 bases for V and 7 bases for J; bases not matched to a gene: 7. Per the germline V gene, CDR1 is SGHDN and CDR2 is FVKESK. The CDR3 totals 16 residues.

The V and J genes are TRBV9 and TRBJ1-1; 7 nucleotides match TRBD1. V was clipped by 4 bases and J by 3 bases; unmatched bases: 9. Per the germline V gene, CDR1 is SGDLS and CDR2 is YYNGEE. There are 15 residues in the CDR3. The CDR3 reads CASSPTGNGYTEAFF. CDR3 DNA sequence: TGTGCCAGCAGCCCGACAGGGAATGGTTACACTGAAGCTTTCTTT.

The CDR3 coding sequence is TGTGCCAGCAGCGCCGCAGGGGGTGAGACCCAGTACTTC. Translated, it gives CASSAAGGETQYF. This rearrangement joins TRBV2 to TRBJ2-5, with TRBD1 identical over 7 bases. The CDR3 runs 13 residues. With V trimmed by 6 bases and J by 5 bases, 6 bases remained unmatched. The germline V gene has CDR1 SNHLY and CDR2 FYNNEI.

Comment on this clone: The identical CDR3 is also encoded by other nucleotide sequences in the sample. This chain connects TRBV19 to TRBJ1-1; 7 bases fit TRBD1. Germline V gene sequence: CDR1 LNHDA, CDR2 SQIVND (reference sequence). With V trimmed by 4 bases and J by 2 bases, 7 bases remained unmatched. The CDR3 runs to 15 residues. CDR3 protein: CASSRRDSLNTEAFF. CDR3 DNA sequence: TGTGCCAGTAGTAGAAGGGACAGCTTAAACACTGAAGCTTTCTTT.

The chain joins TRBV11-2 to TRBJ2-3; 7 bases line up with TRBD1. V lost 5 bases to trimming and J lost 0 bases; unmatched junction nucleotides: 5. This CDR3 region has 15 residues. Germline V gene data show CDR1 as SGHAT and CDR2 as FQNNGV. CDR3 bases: TGTGCCAGCAGCGAACGGGACAGCAGCACAGATACGCAGTATTTT. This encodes CASSERDSSTDTQYF.

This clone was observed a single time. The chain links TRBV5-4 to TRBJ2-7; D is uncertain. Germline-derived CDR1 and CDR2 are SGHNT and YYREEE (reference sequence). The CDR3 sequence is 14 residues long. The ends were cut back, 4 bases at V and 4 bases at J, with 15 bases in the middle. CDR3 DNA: TGTGCCAGCAGCCCGGGTCGGGTTCCGTACGAGCAGTACTTC. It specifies CASSPGRVPYEQYF. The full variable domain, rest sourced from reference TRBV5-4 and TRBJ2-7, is ETGVTQSPTHLIKTRGQQVTLRCSSQSGHNTVSWYQQALGQGPQFIFQYYREEENGRGNFPPRFSGLQFPNYSSELNVNALELDDSALYLCASSPGRVPYEQYFGPGTRLTVT.

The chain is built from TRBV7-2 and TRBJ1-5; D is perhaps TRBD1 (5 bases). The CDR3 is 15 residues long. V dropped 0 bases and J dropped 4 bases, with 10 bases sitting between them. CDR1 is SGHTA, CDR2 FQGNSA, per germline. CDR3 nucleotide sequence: TGTGCCAGCAGCTTAGCGCTGGGGGGGAATCAGCCCCAGCATTTT. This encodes CASSLALGGNQPQHF.

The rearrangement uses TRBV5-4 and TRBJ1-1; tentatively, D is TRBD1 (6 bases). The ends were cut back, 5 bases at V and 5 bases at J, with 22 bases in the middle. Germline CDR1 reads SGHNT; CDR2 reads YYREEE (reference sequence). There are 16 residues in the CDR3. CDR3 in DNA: TGTGCCAGCAGTTTCGCAAGGGGGGGATCGAGGACTGAAGCTTTCTTT. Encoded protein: CASSFARGGSRTEAFF.

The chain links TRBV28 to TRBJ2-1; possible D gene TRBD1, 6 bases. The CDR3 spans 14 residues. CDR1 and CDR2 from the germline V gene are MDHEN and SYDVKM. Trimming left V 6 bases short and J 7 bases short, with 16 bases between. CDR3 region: CASRGAHLSNEQFF. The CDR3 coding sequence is TGTGCCAGCAGGGGGGCACACCTCTCGAATGAGCAGTTCTTC. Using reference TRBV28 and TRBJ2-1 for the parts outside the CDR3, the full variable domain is DVKVTQSSRYLVKRTGEKVFLECVQDMDHENMFWYRQDPGLGLRLIYFSYDVKMKEKGDIPEGYSVSREKKERFSLILESASTNQTSMYLCASRGAHLSNEQFFGPGTRLTVL.

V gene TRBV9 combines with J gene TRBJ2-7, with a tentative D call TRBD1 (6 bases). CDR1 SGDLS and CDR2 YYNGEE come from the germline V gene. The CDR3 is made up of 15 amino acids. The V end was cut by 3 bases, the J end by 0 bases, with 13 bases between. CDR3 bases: TGTGCCAGCAGCGCAGGGGACCCGGCCTCCTACGAGCAGTACTTC. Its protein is CASSAGDPASYEQYF.

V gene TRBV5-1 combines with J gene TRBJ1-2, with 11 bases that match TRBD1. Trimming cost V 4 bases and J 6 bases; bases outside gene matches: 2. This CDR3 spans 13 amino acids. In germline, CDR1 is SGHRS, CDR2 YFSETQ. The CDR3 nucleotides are TGCGCCAGCAGCCCGGGACAGGGGGATGGCTACACCTTC. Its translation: CASSPGQGDGYTF.

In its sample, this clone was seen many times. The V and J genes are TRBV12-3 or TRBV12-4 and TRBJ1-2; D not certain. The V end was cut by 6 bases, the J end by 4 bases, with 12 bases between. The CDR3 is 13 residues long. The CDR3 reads CASSSREGYGYTF. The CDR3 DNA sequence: TGTGCCAGCAGCTCTCGGGAGGGCTATGGCTACACCTTC.

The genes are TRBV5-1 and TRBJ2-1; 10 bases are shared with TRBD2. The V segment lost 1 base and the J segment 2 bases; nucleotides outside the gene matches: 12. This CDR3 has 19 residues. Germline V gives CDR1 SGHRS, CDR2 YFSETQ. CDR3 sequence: CASSLWGDGLADPYNEQFF. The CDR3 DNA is TGCGCCAGCAGCTTGTGGGGGGACGGACTAGCGGATCCCTACAATGAGCAGTTCTTC.

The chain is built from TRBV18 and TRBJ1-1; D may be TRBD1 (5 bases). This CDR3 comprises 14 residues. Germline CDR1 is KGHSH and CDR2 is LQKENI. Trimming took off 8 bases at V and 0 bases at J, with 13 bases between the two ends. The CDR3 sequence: CASGAQPLNTEAFF. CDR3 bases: TGTGCCAGCGGGGCCCAGCCTTTGAACACTGAAGCTTTCTTT.

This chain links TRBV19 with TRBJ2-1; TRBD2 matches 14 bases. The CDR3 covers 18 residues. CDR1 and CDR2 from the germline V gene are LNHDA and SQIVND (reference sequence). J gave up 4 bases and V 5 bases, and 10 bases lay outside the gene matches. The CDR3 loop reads CASSVGLAGATGYNEQFF. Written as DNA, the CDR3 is TGTGCCAGTAGTGTGGGACTAGCGGGGGCTACAGGGTACAATGAGCAGTTCTTC.

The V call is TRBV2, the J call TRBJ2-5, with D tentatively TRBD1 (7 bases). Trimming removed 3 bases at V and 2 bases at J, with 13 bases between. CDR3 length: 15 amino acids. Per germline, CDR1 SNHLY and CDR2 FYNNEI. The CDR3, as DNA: TGTGCCAGCAGTGAGCGGGGACAGACACAAGAGACCCAGTACTTC. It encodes CASSERGQTQETQYF. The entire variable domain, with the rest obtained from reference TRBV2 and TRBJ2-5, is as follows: EPEVTQTPSHQVTQMGQEVILRCVPISNHLYFYWYRQILGQKVEFLVSFYNNEISEKSEIFDDQFSVERPDGSNFTLKIRSTKLEDSAMYFCASSERGQTQETQYFGPGTRLLVL.

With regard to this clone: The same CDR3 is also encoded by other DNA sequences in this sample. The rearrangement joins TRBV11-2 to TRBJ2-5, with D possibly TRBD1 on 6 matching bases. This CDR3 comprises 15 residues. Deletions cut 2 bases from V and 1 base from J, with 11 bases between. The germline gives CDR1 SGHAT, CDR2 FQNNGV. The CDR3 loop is CASSLITGSQETQYF. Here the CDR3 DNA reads TGTGCCAGCAGCTTAATAACAGGGTCCCAAGAGACCCAGTACTTC.